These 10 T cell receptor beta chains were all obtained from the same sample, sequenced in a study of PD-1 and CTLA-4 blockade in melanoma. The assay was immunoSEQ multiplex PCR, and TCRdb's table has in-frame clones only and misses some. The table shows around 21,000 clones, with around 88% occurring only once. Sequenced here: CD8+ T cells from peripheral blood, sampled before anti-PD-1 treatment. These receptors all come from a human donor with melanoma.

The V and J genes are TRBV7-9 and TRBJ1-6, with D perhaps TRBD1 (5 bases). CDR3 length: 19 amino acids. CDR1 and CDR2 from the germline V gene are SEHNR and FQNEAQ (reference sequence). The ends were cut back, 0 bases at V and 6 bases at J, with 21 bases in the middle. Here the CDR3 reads CASSLAIDSREEGNSPLHF. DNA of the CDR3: TGTGCCAGCAGCTTAGCAATCGATAGCAGGGAAGAGGGTAATTCACCCCTCCACTTT.

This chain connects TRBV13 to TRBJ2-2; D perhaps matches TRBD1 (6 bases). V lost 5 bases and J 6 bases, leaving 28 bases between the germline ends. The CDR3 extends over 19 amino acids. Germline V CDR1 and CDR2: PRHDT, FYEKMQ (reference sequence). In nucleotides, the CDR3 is TGTGCCAGCAGCCTAATAAGGGGGACGGAAAGTTCTCTCGCCGGGGAGCTGTTTTTT. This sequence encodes CASSLIRGTESSLAGELFF.

The CDR3 spells CASSYSSSGAYEQYF. In DNA form, the CDR3 reads TGTGCCAGCAGTTACTCTTCTAGCGGGGCCTACGAGCAGTACTTC. V is TRBV6-2 or TRBV6-3 and J is TRBJ2-7; TRBD2 matches at 9 bases. Germline assignment: CDR1 MNHEY and CDR2 SVGEGT. With V trimmed by 0 bases and J by 2 bases, 2 bases remained unmatched. The CDR3 length is 15 residues.

In nucleotides, the CDR3 is TGTGCCAGCAGCAAAGCGCTCCCGATCTCTGGAAACACCATATATTTT. Encoded protein: CASSKALPISGNTIYF. The chain employs TRBV21-1 and TRBJ1-3. TRBV21-1 represents a pseudogene. The CDR3 consists of 16 residues.

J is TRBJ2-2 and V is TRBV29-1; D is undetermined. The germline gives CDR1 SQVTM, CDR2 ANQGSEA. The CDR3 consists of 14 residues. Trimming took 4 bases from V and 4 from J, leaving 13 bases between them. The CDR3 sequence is CSVVFPPGTGELFF. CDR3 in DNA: TGCAGCGTTGTGTTCCCGCCGGGCACCGGGGAGCTGTTTTTT.

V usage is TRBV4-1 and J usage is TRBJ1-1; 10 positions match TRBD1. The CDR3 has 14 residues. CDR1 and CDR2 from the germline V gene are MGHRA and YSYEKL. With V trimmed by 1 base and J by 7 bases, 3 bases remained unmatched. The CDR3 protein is CASSQGQGADEAFF. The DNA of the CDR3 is TGCGCCAGCAGCCAAGGACAGGGGGCAGATGAAGCTTTCTTT.

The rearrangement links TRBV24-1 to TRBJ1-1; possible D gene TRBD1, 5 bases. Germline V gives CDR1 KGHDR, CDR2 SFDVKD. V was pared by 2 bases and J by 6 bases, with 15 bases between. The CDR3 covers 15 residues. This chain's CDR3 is CATSDSTGSRPEAFF. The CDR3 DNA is TGTGCCACCAGTGATTCAACAGGATCGAGGCCTGAAGCTTTCTTT.

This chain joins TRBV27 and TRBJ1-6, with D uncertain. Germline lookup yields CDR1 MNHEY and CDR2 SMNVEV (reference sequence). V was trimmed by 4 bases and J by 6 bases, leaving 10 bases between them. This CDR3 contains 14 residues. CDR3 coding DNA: TGTGCCAGCAGTTCCGCGGGGTTTAATTCACCCCTCCACTTT. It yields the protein CASSSAGFNSPLHF.

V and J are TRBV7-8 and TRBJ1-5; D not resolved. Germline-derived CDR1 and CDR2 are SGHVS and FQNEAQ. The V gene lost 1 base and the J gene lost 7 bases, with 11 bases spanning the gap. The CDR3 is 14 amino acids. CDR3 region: CASSLVPFGQPQHF. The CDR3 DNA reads TGTGCCAGCAGCTTAGTACCCTTTGGGCAGCCCCAGCATTTT. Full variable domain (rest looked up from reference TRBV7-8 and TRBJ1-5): GAGVSQSPRYKVAKRGQDVALRCDPISGHVSLFWYQQALGQGPEFLTYFQNEAQLDKSGLPSDRFFAERPEGSVSTLKIQRTQQEDSAVYLCASSLVPFGQPQHFGDGTRLSIL.

The CDR3 nucleotides read TGTGCCAGTAGTATGCTAGGAGGGTCCGGGGAGCTGTTTTTT. This sequence encodes CASSMLGGSGELFF. The J gene is TRBJ2-2, the V gene TRBV19; tentatively, D is TRBD2 (6 bases). Germline lookup yields CDR1 LNHDA and CDR2 SQIVND (reference sequence). Between the trimmed V and J ends, which lost 3 bases and 6 bases, there was a span of 11 bases. The CDR3 length is 14 residues.